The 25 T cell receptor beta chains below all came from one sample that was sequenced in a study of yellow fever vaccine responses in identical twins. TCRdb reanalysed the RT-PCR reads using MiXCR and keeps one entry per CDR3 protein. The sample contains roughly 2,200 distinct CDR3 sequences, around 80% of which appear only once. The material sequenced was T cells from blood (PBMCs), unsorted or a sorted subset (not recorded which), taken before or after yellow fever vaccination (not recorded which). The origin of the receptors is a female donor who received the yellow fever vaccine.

This CDR3 is CAISVPDRATEAFF. In DNA form, the CDR3 reads TGTGCCATCAGTGTCCCGGACAGGGCCACTGAAGCTTTCTTT. The chain combines TRBV10-3 with TRBJ1-1; 8 bases are a match to TRBD1. The CDR3 is 14 amino acids. Per germline, CDR1 ENHRY and CDR2 SYGVKD. Germline trimming cut 4 bases from V and 4 bases from J; bases unmatched to any gene: 5.

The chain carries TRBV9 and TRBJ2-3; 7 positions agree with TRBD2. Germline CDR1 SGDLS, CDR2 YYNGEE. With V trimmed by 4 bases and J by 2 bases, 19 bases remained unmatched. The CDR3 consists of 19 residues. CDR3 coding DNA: TGTGCCAGCAGCCCAAGGGGAGGGACCGGGACTGTGTTCACAGATACGCAGTATTTT. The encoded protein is CASSPRGGTGTVFTDTQYF.

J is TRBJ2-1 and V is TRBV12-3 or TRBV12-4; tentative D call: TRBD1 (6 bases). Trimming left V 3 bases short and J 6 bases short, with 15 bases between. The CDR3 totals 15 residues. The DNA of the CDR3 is TGTGCCAGCAGTTTCATAATGGGGGCTCGCAATGAGCAGTTCTTC. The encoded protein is CASSFIMGARNEQFF.

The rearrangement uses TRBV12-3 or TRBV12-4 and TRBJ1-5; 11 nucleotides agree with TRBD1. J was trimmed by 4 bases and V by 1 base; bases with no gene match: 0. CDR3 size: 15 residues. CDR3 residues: CASSLGDRGNQPQHF. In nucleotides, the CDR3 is TGTGCCAGCAGTTTAGGGGACAGGGGGAATCAGCCCCAGCATTTT.

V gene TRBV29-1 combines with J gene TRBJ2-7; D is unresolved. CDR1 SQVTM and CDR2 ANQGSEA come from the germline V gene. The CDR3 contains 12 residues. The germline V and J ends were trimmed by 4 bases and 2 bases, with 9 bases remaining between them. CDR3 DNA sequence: TGCAGCGTTGGCGGCAGTGCCTACGAGCAGTACTTC. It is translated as CSVGGSAYEQYF.

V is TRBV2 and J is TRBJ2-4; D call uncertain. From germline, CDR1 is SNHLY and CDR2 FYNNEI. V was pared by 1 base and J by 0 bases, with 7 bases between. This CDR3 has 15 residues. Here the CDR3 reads CASSEEILAKNIQYF. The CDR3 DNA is TGTGCCAGCAGTGAAGAGATTCTAGCCAAAAACATTCAGTACTTC. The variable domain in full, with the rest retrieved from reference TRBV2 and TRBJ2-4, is EPEVTQTPSHQVTQMGQEVILRCVPISNHLYFYWYRQILGQKVEFLVSFYNNEISEKSEIFDDQFSVERPDGSNFTLKIRSTKLEDSAMYFCASSEEILAKNIQYFGAGTRLSVL.

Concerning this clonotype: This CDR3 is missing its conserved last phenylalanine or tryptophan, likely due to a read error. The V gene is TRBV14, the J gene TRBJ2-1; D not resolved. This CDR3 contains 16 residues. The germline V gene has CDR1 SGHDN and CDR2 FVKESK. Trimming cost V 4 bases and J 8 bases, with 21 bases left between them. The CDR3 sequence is CASSPYERSVFDEQFC. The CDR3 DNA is TGTGCCAGCAGCCCCTATGAGAGGAGTGTATTCGATGAGCAGTTCTGC.

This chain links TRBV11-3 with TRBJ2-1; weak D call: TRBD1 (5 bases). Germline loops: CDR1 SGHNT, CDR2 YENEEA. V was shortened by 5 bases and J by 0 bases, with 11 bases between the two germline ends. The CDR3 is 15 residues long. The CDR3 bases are TGTGCCAGCAGCCGACAGACCCTCTCCTACAATGAGCAGTTCTTC. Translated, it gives CASSRQTLSYNEQFF.

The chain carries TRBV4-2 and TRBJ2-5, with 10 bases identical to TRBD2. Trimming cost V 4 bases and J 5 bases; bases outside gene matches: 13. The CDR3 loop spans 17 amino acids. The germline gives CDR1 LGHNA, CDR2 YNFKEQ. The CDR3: CASSRGLAQPKGETQYF. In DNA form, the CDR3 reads TGTGCCAGCAGCCGGGGACTAGCGCAACCCAAAGGGGAGACCCAGTACTTC.

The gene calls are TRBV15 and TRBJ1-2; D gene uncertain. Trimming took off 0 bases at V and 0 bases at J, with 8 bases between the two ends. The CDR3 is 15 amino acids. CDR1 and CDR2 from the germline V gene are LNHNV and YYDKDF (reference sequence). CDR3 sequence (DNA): TGTGCCACCAGCAGAGATCTAAGAACTAACTATGGCTACACCTTC. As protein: CATSRDLRTNYGYTF.

The CDR3, as DNA: TGTGCCAGCAGCTTAGATTTTTCGGCGACAGATACGCAGTATTTT. It codes for CASSLDFSATDTQYF. V and J are TRBV11-1 and TRBJ2-3; D is unresolved. The V end lost 1 base, the J end lost 3 bases, and 11 bases lay between the germline ends. Looked up from germline, CDR1 is SGHAT and CDR2 is FQDESV (reference sequence). This CDR3 spans 15 amino acids.

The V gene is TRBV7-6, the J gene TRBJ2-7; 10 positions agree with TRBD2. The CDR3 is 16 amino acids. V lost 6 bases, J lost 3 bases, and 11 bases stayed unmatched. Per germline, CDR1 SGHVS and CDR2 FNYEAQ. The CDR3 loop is CASSLGLAGAYYEQYF. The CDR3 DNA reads TGTGCCAGCAGTCTAGGGCTAGCGGGGGCGTACTACGAGCAGTACTTC.

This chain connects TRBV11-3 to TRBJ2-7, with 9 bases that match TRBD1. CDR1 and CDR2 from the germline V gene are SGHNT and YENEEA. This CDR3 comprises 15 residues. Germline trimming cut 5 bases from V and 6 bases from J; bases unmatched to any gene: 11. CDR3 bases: TGTGCCAGCAGCCAAGGGAGGACAGGGGCGTTCGAGCAGTACTTC. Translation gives CASSQGRTGAFEQYF. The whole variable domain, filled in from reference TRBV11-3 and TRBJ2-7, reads EAGVVQSPRYKIIEKKQPVAFWCNPISGHNTLYWYLQNLGQGPELLIRYENEEAVDDSQLPKDRFSAERLKGVDSTLKIQPAELGDSAVYLCASSQGRTGAFEQYFGPGTRLTVT.

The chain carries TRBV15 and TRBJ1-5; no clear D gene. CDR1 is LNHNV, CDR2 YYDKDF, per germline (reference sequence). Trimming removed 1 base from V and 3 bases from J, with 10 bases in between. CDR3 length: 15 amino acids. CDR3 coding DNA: TGTGCCACCAGCAGAGGGCTAGGGTACAATCAGCCCCAGCATTTT. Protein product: CATSRGLGYNQPQHF.

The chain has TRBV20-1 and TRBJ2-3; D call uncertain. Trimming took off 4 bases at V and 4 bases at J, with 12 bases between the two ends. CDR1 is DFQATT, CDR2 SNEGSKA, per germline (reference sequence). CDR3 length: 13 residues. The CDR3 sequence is CSAIRPDADTQYF. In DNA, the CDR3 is TGCAGTGCTATCCGACCCGACGCAGATACGCAGTATTTT.

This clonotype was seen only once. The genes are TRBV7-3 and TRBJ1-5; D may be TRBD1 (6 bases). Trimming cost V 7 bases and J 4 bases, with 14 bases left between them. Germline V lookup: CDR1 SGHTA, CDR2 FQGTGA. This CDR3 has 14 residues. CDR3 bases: TGTGCCAGCAAACGCACAGGGCCTAATCAGCCCCAGCATTTT. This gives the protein CASKRTGPNQPQHF.

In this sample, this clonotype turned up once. The CDR3 loop is CAIRAGTGNTEAFF. The CDR3 DNA sequence: TGTGCCATCAGAGCCGGGACAGGGAACACTGAAGCTTTCTTT. This chain uses TRBV10-3 with TRBJ1-1; 8 positions match TRBD1. This CDR3 has 14 amino acids. V lost 6 bases and J lost 1; bases outside the gene matches: 4. Germline lookup yields CDR1 ENHRY and CDR2 SYGVKD.

Here the CDR3 reads CASSPGISSTDTQYF. CDR3 nucleotides: TGTGCCAGCAGCCCGGGCATCTCTAGCACAGATACGCAGTATTTT. The rearrangement links TRBV11-3 to TRBJ2-3; D is unclear. Germline V gene lookup returns CDR1 SGHNT and CDR2 YENEEA. The CDR3 contains 15 residues. Trimming removed 5 bases from V and 0 bases from J, with 12 bases in between.

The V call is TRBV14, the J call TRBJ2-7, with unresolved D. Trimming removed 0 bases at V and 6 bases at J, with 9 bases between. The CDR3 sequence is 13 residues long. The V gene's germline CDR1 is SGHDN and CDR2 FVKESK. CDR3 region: CASSQDSLGEQYF. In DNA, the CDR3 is TGTGCCAGCAGCCAAGACTCTCTAGGCGAGCAGTACTTC. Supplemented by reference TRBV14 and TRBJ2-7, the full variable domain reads EAGVTQFPSHSVIEKGQTVTLRCDPISGHDNLYWYRRVMGKEIKFLLHFVKESKQDESGMPNNRFLAERTGGTYSTLKVQPAELEDSGVYFCASSQDSLGEQYFGPGTRLTVT.

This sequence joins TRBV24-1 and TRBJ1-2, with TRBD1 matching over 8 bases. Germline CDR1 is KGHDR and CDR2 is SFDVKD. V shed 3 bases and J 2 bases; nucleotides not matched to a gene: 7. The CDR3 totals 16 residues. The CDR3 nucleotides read TGTGCCACCAGTGATCAAGGACAGGGAGACAACTATGGCTACACCTTC. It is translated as CATSDQGQGDNYGYTF.

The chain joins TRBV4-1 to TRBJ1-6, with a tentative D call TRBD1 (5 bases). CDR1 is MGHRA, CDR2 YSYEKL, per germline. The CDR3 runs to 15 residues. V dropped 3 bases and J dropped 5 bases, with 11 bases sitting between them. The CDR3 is CASSHPQGNNSPLHF. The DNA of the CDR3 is TGCGCCAGCAGCCATCCCCAGGGTAATAATTCACCCCTCCACTTT.

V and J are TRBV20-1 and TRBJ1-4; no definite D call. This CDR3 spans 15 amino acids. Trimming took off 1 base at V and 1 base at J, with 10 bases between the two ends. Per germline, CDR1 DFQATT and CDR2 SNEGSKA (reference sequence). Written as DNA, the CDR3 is TGCAGTGCTAGAGTTACTCTTATAACTAATGAAAAACTGTTTTTT. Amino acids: CSARVTLITNEKLFF.

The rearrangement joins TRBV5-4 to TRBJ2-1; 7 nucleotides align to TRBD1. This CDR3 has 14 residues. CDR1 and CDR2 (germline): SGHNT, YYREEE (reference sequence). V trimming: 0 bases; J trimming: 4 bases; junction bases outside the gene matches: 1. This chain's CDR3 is CASSLGQGYNEQFF. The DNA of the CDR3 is TGTGCCAGCAGCTTGGGACAGGGTTACAATGAGCAGTTCTTC.

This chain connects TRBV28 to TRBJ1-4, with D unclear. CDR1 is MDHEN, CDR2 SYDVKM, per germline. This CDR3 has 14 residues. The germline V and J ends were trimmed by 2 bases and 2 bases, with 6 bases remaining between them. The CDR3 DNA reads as TGTGCCAGCAGTTTACTACAGACTAATGAAAAACTGTTTTTT. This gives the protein CASSLLQTNEKLFF.

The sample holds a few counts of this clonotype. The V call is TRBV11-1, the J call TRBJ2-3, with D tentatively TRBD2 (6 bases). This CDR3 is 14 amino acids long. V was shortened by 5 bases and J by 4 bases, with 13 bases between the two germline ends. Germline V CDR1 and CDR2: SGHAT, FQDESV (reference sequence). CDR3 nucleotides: TGTGCCAGCAGCCGCCGCGGGAATGCAGATACGCAGTATTTT. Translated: CASSRRGNADTQYF.